A single sample is the source of the 26 T cell receptor beta chains below, sequenced in a study of blood T cell repertoires in COVID-19. Assay used: immunoSEQ multiplex PCR; TCRdb lists only in-frame clones, some missing. Of some 58,000 clones detected, less than 95% appear once; the ten largest clones hold approximately 6.2%. Sequencing input: peripheral blood. These receptors were taken from a man aged 40-49 years with acute or convalescent COVID-19.

CDR3 sequence reads: CASSRSSEQYF. CDR3 bases: TGTGCCAGCAGCCGAAGCTCCGAGCAGTACTTC. This chain uses TRBV3-1 (or the pseudogene TRBV3-2) with TRBJ2-7, with D hard to call. Germline CDR1 is LGHDT and CDR2 is YNNKEL (reference sequence). The CDR3 is 11 amino acids. V was shortened by 4 bases and J by 6 bases, with 7 bases between the two germline ends.

The CDR3 region has the DNA TGTGCCAGCAGCGGAGGGGGTGGGGAAAACATTCAGTACTTC. Its translation: CASSGGGGENIQYF. This chain joins TRBV9 and TRBJ2-4, with D maybe TRBD1 (6 bases). Trimming took off 3 bases at V and 5 bases at J, with 12 bases between the two ends. The CDR3 contains 14 residues. Germline CDR1 and CDR2: SGDLS and YYNGEE. Complete variable domain (other parts from reference TRBV9 and TRBJ2-4): DSGVTQTPKHLITATGQRVTLRCSPRSGDLSVYWYQQSLDQGLQFLIQYYNGEERAKGNILERFSAQQFPDLHSELNLSSLELGDSALYFCASSGGGGENIQYFGAGTRLSVL.

The V call is TRBV6-6, the J call TRBJ2-1; D might be TRBD2 (6 bases). Germline assignment: CDR1 MNHNY and CDR2 SVGAGI (reference sequence). Between the trimmed V and J ends, which lost 7 bases and 0 bases, there was a span of 10 bases. The CDR3 is 14 residues long. The CDR3 nucleotides read TGTGCCAGCACCGCGGGGAGCTCCTACAATGAGCAGTTCTTC. The encoded protein is CASTAGSSYNEQFF.

V is TRBV9 and J is TRBJ2-1; the match to TRBD2 covers 9 bases. CDR3 length: 15 residues. V shed 3 bases, J shed 4 bases, and the junction held 5 bases outside the gene matches. The germline gives CDR1 SGDLS, CDR2 YYNGEE. The CDR3 region has the DNA TGTGCCAGCAGCGAAGCTAGCGGGACGTACAATGAGCAGTTCTTC. Protein: CASSEASGTYNEQFF.

This chain connects TRBV30 to TRBJ1-3; D gene unclear. From germline, CDR1 is GTSNPN and CDR2 SVGIG (reference sequence). Trimming left V 0 bases short and J 0 bases short, with 9 bases between. The length of the CDR3 is 15 residues. The CDR3 coding sequence is TGTGCCTGGAGTGTTGGAGGAAGCTCTGGAAACACCATATATTTT. Its protein product is CAWSVGGSSGNTIYF. The full variable domain, completed using reference TRBV30 and TRBJ1-3, is SQTIHQWPATLVQPVGSPLSLECTVEGTSNPNLYWYRQAAGRGLQLLFYSVGIGQISSEVPQNLSASRPQDRQFILSSKKLLLSDSGFYLCAWSVGGSSGNTIYFGEGSWLTVV.

The chain recombines TRBV7-9 with TRBJ1-1, with 11 bases fitting TRBD1. J lost 4 bases, V lost 4 bases, and 2 bases had no gene match. The CDR3 runs to 14 residues. The germline gives CDR1 SEHNR, CDR2 FQNEAQ (reference sequence). CDR3 nucleotide sequence: TGTGCCAGCAGCTACGGGACAGGGGGCACTGAAGCTTTCTTT. This encodes CASSYGTGGTEAFF.

The rearrangement uses TRBV6-5 and TRBJ2-5; 13 bases match TRBD2. The CDR3 totals 15 residues. With 4 bases clipped from V and 9 bases from J, the junction kept 8 bases outside the gene matches. The V gene's germline CDR1 is MNHEY and CDR2 SVGAGI. The CDR3 here is CASSSLTGTSGAQYF. The CDR3 coding sequence is TGTGCCAGCAGTTCCCTAACCGGGACTAGCGGGGCCCAGTACTTC.

The V and J genes are TRBV6-2 or TRBV6-3 and TRBJ1-1; TRBD1 matches 7 bases. Per the germline V gene, CDR1 is MNHEY and CDR2 is SVGEGT. Trimming took 2 bases from V and 5 from J; bases not matched to a gene: 5. The CDR3 sequence is 14 residues long. DNA for the CDR3: TGTGCCAGCAGTTACGTGACAGGGATTACTGAAGCTTTCTTT. The encoded protein is CASSYVTGITEAFF.

In this sample, this clone turned up once. The V and J genes are TRBV11-3 and TRBJ2-5; possible D gene TRBD2, 6 bases. The V end lost 0 bases, the J end lost 3 bases, and 20 bases lay between the germline ends. Germline V gene sequence: CDR1 SGHNT, CDR2 YENEEA. The CDR3 is 18 amino acids. The CDR3 coding sequence is TGTGCCAGCAGCTTAGATGGATGGATAGCGGATAACGAAGAGACCCAGTACTTC. This codes for CASSLDGWIADNEETQYF.

As DNA, the CDR3 is TGTGCCAGCTCCCCAGCCGCGGGGGCTGCCTACGAGCAGTACTTC. This gives the protein CASSPAAGAAYEQYF. The chain recombines TRBV18 with TRBJ2-7; the D gene is possibly TRBD2 (7 bases). CDR3 length: 15 residues. V was shortened by 6 bases and J by 2 bases, with 17 bases between the two germline ends. From germline, CDR1 is KGHSH and CDR2 LQKENI.

This chain uses TRBV7-2 with TRBJ1-5, with D possibly being TRBD1 (6 bases). Germline CDR1 and CDR2: SGHTA and FQGNSA. The CDR3 has 13 amino acids. V was cut by 5 bases and J by 6 bases, with 11 bases left in between. This chain's CDR3 is CASSTYRVQPQHF. In nucleotides, the CDR3 is TGTGCCAGCAGCACTTACAGGGTTCAGCCCCAGCATTTT.

V is TRBV5-5 and J is TRBJ1-1; perhaps TRBD1 as D (5 bases). The V end was cut by 3 bases, the J end by 5 bases, with 14 bases between. CDR1 SGHKS and CDR2 YYEKEE come from the germline V gene (reference sequence). CDR3 size: 14 residues. CDR3 in amino acids: CASSSWGGGTEAFF. In nucleotides, the CDR3 is TGTGCCAGCAGCTCGTGGGGGGGTGGAACTGAAGCTTTCTTT.

The genes are TRBV30 and TRBJ2-4; TRBD1 agrees at 10 bases. V trimming: 0 bases; J trimming: 14 bases; junction bases outside the gene matches: 7. CDR3 length: 13 residues. Germline values: CDR1 GTSNPN, CDR2 SVGIG (reference sequence). This CDR3 reads CAWSVPRQGAKYF. Here the CDR3 DNA reads TGTGCCTGGAGTGTTCCCCGACAGGGGGCCAAGTACTTC.

The CDR3 is CASNGPQRNQPQHF. CDR3 nucleotides: TGTGCCAGCAACGGCCCCCAGAGGAATCAGCCCCAGCATTTT. V is TRBV2 and J is TRBJ1-5; D unclear. V lost 7 bases and J 4 bases, leaving 14 bases between the germline ends. The CDR3 length is 14 residues. The germline CDR1 and CDR2 sequences are SNHLY and FYNNEI.

CDR3 loop: CSVKRDRAGNTIYF. CDR3 DNA sequence: TGCAGCGTGAAGCGGGACAGGGCTGGAAACACCATATATTTT. The chain carries TRBV29-1 and TRBJ1-3; TRBD1 matches 9 bases. V was clipped by 6 bases and J by 2 bases; unmatched bases: 5. The CDR3 length is 14 residues. The germline V gene has CDR1 SQVTM and CDR2 ANQGSEA.

The rearrangement links TRBV7-6 to TRBJ2-7, with 11 bases matching TRBD2. Looked up from germline, CDR1 is SGHVS and CDR2 is FNYEAQ. The CDR3 covers 14 residues. After removal of 5 bases from V and 4 bases from J, the junction contained 4 bases not matched to a gene. The CDR3 sequence is CASSTSGSLYEQYF. The CDR3 nucleotides are TGTGCCAGCAGCACTAGCGGGAGTCTGTACGAGCAGTACTTC.

This chain connects TRBV21-1 to TRBJ2-1; no DNA check was done on the table's D call, TRBD2. TRBV21-1 is described as a pseudogene. The CDR3 length is 18 residues. The CDR3, as DNA: TGTGCCAGCAGCAAATTTCCTTTCCTGAGGCCCGCCTACAATGAGCAGTTCTTC. Amino acid sequence: CASSKFPFLRPAYNEQFF.

J is TRBJ2-1 and V is TRBV7-9, with TRBD2 as a possible D gene (6 bases). Trimming took off 4 bases at V and 4 bases at J, with 23 bases between the two ends. The germline V gene has CDR1 SEHNR and CDR2 FQNEAQ (reference sequence). The CDR3 extends over 18 amino acids. In DNA form, the CDR3 reads TGTGCCAGCAGCTCCTTGGTTGGTCTAGCGAGAATATACAATGAGCAGTTCTTC. Protein: CASSSLVGLARIYNEQFF. Supplemented by reference TRBV7-9 and TRBJ2-1, the full variable domain reads DTGVSQNPRHKITKRGQNVTFRCDPISEHNRLYWYRQTLGQGPEFLTYFQNEAQLEKSRLLSDRFSAERPKGSFSTLEIQRTEQGDSAMYLCASSSLVGLARIYNEQFFGPGTRLTVL.

CDR3 sequence (DNA): TGTGCCAGCAGCCCGGCGGCTCGCAATCAGCCCCAGCATTTT. This codes for CASSPAARNQPQHF. The chain carries TRBV7-2 and TRBJ1-5; D gene ambiguous. This CDR3 comprises 14 residues. CDR1 SGHTA and CDR2 FQGNSA come from the germline V gene. V was pared by 5 bases and J by 2 bases, with 10 bases between.

V is TRBV15 and J is TRBJ2-2; 10 nucleotides match TRBD2. V gave up 3 bases and J gave up 6 bases; unmatched junction bases: 4. Germline V lookup: CDR1 LNHNV, CDR2 YYDKDF (reference sequence). The CDR3 has 15 amino acids. CDR3 DNA sequence: TGTGCCACCAGCAGGAAAGCGGGAGGGTCCGGGGAGCTGTTTTTT. Protein: CATSRKAGGSGELFF.

The chain is built from TRBV6-2 or TRBV6-3 and TRBJ2-7; 12 bases agree with TRBD2. V was pared by 0 bases and J by 4 bases, with 4 bases of the junction left unmatched. Germline V gene data show CDR1 as MNHEY and CDR2 as SVGEGT. The CDR3 spans 16 residues. CDR3 sequence reads: CASSYSPTSGRYEQYF. The CDR3 bases are TGTGCCAGCAGTTACTCCCCGACTAGCGGGAGATACGAGCAGTACTTC.

The chain uses TRBV24-1 and TRBJ2-3; D is perhaps TRBD1 (6 bases). Germline CDR1 is KGHDR and CDR2 is SFDVKD. The V gene lost 4 bases and the J gene lost 2 bases, with 21 bases spanning the gap. This CDR3 has 18 amino acids. In DNA, the CDR3 is TGTGCCACCAGTGAGGGGGCCCGGGCGCAGGGTTACACAGATACGCAGTATTTT. Translation gives CATSEGARAQGYTDTQYF.

This clone was detected once. The chain carries TRBV5-6 and TRBJ1-1; D might be TRBD1 (5 bases). CDR1 is SGHDT and CDR2 is YYEEEE in the germline V gene. The CDR3 has 14 amino acids. Trimming took off 3 bases at V and 2 bases at J, with 11 bases between the two ends. CDR3 sequence reads: CASSSGHPNTEAFF. The CDR3 DNA sequence: TGTGCCAGCAGCTCAGGACACCCTAACACTGAAGCTTTCTTT. Full variable domain (rest looked up from reference TRBV5-6 and TRBJ1-1): DAGVTQSPTHLIKTRGQQVTLRCSPKSGHDTVSWYQQALGQGPQFIFQYYEEEERQRGNFPDRFSGHQFPNYSSELNVNALLLGDSALYLCASSSGHPNTEAFFGQGTRLTVV.

The chain couples TRBV7-9 to TRBJ1-5; D ambiguous. V was clipped by 4 bases and J by 7 bases, with 8 bases between them. The CDR3 is 12 amino acids. Germline assignment: CDR1 SEHNR and CDR2 FQNEAQ (reference sequence). This CDR3 is CASSSPVQPQHF. In nucleotides, the CDR3 is TGTGCCAGCAGCTCCCCGGTCCAGCCCCAGCATTTT.

The gene calls are TRBV7-9 and TRBJ2-5; unclear D gene. The V end lost 5 bases, the J end lost 2 bases, and 12 bases lay between the germline ends. CDR1 is SEHNR, CDR2 FQNEAQ, per germline (reference sequence). The CDR3 runs 14 residues. The CDR3 DNA reads TGTGCCAGCAGCAGAATTGGCCTTCAAGAGACCCAGTACTTC. Residues: CASSRIGLQETQYF.

As DNA, the CDR3 is TGTGCCAGCATATCGACAGGACCTGGCTACACCTTC. It translates to CASISTGPGYTF. The chain is built from TRBV2 and TRBJ1-2; tentative D call: TRBD1 (6 bases). Germline V gives CDR1 SNHLY, CDR2 FYNNEI. The ends were cut back, 7 bases at V and 7 bases at J, with 13 bases in the middle. The CDR3 covers 12 residues.